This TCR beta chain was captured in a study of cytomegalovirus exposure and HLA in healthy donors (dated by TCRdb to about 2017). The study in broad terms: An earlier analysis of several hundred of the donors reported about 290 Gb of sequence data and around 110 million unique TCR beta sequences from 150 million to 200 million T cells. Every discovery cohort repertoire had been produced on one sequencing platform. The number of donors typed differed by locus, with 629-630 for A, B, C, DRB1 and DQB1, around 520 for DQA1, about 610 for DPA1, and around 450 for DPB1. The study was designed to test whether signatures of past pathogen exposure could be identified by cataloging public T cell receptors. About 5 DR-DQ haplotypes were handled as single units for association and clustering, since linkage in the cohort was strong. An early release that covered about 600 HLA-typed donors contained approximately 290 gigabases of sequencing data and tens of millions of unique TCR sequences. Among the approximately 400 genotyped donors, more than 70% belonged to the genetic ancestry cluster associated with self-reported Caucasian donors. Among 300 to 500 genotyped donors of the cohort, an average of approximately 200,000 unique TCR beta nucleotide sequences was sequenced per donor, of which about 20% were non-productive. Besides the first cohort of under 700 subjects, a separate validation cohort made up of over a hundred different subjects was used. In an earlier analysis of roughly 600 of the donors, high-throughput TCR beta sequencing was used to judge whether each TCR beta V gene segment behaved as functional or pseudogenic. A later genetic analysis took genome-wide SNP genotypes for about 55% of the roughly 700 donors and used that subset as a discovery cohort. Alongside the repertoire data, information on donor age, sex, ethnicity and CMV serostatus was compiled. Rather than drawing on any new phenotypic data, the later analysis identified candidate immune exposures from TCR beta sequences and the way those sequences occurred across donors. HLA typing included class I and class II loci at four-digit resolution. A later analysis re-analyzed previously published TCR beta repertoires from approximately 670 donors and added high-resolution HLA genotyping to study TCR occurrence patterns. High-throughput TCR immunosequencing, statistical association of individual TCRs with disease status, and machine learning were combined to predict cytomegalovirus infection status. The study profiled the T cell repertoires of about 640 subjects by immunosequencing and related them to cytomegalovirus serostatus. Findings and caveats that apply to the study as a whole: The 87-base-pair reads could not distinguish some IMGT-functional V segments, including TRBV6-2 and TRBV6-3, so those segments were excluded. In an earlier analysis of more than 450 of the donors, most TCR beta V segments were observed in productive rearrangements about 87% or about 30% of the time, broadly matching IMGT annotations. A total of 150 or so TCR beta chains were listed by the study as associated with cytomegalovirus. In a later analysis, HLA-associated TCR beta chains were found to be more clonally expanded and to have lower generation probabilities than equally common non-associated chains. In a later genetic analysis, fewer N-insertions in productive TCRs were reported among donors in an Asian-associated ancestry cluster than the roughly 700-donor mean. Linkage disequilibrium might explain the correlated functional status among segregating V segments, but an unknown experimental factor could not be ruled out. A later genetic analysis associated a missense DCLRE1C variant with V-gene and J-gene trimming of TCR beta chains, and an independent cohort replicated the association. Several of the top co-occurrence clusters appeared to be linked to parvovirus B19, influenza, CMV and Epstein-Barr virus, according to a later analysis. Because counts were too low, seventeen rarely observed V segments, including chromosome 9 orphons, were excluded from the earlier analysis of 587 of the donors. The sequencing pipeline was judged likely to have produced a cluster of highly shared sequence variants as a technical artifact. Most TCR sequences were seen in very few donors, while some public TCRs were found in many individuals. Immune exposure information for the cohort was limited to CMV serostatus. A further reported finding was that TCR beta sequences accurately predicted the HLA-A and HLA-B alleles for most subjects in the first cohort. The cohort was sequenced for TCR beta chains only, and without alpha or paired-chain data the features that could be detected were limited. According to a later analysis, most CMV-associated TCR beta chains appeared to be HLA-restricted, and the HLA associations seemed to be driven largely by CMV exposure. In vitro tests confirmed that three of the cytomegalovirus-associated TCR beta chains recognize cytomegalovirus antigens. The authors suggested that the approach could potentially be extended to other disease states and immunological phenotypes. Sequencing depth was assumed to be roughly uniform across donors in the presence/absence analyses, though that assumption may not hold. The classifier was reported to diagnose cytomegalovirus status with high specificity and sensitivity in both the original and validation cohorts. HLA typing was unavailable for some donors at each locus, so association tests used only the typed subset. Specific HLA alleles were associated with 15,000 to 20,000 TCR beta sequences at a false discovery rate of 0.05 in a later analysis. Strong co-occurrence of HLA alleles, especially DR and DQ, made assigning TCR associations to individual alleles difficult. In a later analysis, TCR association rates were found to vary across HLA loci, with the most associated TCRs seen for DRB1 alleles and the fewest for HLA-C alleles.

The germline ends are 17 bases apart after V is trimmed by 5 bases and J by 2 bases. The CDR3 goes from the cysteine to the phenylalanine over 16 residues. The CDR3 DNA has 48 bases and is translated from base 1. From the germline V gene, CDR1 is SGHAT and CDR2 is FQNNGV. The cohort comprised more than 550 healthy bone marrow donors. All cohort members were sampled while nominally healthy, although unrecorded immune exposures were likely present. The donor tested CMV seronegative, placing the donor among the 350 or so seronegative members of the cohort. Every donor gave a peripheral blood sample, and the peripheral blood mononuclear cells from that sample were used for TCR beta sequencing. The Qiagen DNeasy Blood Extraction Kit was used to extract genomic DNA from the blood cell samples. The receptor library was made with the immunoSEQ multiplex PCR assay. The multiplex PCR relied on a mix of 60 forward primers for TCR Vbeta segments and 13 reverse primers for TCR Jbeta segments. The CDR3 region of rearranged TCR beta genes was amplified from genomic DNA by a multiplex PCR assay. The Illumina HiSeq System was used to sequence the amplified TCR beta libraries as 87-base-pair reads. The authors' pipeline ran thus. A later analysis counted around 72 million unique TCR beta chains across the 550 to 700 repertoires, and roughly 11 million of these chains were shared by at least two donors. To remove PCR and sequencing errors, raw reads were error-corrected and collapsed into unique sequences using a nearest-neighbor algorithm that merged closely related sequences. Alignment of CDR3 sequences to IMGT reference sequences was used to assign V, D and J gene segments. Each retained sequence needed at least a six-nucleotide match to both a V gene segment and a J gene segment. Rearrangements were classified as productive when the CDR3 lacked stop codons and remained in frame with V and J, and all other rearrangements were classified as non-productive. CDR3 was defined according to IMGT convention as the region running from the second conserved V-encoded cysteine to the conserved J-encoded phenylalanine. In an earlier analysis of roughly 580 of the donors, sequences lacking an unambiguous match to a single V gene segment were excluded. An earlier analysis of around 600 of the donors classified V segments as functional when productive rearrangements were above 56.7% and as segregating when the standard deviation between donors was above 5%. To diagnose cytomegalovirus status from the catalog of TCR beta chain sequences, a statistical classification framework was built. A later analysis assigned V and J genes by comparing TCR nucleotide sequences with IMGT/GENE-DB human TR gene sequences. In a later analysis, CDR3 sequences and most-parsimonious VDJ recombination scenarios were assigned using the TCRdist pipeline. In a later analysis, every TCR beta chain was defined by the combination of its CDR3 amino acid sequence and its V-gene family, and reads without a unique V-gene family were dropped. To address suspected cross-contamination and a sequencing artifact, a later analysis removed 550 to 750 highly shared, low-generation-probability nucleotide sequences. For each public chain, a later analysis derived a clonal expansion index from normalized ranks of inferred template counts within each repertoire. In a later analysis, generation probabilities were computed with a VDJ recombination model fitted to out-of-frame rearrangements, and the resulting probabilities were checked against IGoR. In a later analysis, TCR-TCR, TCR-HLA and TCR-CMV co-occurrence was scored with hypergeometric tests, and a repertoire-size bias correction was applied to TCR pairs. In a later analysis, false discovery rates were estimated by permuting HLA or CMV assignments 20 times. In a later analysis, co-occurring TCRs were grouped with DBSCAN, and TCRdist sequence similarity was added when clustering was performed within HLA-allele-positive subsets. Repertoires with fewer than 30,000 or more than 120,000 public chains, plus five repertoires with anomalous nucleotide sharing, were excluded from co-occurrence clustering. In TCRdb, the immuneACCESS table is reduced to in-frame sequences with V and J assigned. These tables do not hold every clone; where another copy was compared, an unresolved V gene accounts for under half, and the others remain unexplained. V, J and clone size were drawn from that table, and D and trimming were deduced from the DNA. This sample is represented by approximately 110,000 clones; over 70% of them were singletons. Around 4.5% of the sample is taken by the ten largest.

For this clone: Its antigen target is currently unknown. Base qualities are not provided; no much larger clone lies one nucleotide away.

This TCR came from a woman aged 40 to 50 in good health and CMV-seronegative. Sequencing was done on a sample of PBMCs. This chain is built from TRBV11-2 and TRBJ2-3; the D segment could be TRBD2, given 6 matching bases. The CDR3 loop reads CASSPRGSGLTDTQYF. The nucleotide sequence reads TGTGCCAGCAGCCCCCGGGGTAGCGGCCTCACAGATACGCAGTATTTT.